Each of the 21 T cell receptor beta chains below was sequenced from the same sample in a study of T cells in Graves' hyperthyroidism and ophthalmopathy. TCR beta CDR3 regions were amplified from RNA transcripts. RT-PCR in the first round (using the HTBI primer set) targeted the TCR CDR3. One entry per CDR3 protein results from TCRdb running MiXCR on the multiplex PCR reads. The sample has fewer than 900,000 distinct CDR3 sequences, over 15% seen once. The sequencing sample was made of blood. These receptors all stem from a woman in her forties or fifties with Graves' hyperthyroidism that later progressed to Graves' ophthalmopathy.

This clonotype was recorded a few times. The chain carries TRBV29-1 and TRBJ2-2, with 8 bases aligning to TRBD2. V trimming: 7 bases; J trimming: 1 base; junction bases outside the gene matches: 5. The CDR3 is made up of 14 amino acids. Germline values: CDR1 SQVTM, CDR2 ANQGSEA. The CDR3 region is CSALAGGNTGELFF. CDR3 sequence (DNA): TGCAGCGCTTTGGCGGGGGGGAACACCGGGGAGCTGTTTTTT.

This clonotype showed up many times. This CDR3 is CASNDWTGRGETQYF. As DNA, the CDR3 is TGTGCCAGCAACGACTGGACAGGGCGAGGGGAGACCCAGTACTTC. The chain employs TRBV12-3 or TRBV12-4 and TRBJ2-5; TRBD1 matches at 8 bases. V dropped 7 bases and J dropped 5; count of bases not matched to a gene: 12. The CDR3 length is 15 residues.

There are a few counts of this clonotype. The rearrangement joins TRBV11-2 to TRBJ2-5; the match to TRBD1 covers 7 bases. The CDR3 totals 15 residues. The germline V gene has CDR1 SGHAT and CDR2 FQNNGV. V trimming: 5 bases; J trimming: 2 bases; junction bases outside the gene matches: 8. The CDR3 loop reads CASSAWDRQQETQYF. CDR3 nucleotides: TGTGCCAGCAGCGCCTGGGACAGACAACAAGAGACCCAGTACTTC.

This clonotype occurred a few times. This chain joins TRBV12-3 or TRBV12-4 and TRBJ1-5; 7 bases fit TRBD1. The CDR3 consists of 15 residues. The trim removed 2 bases at V and 9 bases at J, leaving 10 bases unmatched. CDR3 residues: CASSLTGDSLWPQHF. CDR3 nucleotides: TGTGCCAGCAGTTTAACAGGGGATTCTTTATGGCCCCAGCATTTT.

This clonotype appeared many times. The J gene is TRBJ2-3, the V gene TRBV12-3 or TRBV12-4, with D unresolved. V dropped 11 bases and J dropped 6 bases, with 9 bases sitting between them. This CDR3 has 10 amino acids. DNA of the CDR3: TGTGCCTCGAGTGGGGATACGCAGTATTTT. Translating gives CASSGDTQYF.

The J gene is TRBJ1-5, the V gene TRBV19; D gene unclear. Germline CDR1 reads LNHDA; CDR2 reads SQIVND (reference sequence). Trimming took 7 bases from V and 6 from J, leaving 13 bases between them. The CDR3 length is 13 residues. The CDR3 region is CASTTTDGQPQHF. CDR3 DNA sequence: TGTGCCAGTACCACAACGGACGGTCAGCCCCAGCATTTT.

As for this clonotype: It may be a read error: a sequence one base away is much more abundant. The rearrangement joins TRBV3-1 to TRBJ1-1, with no clear D. Germline CDR1 and CDR2: LGHDT and YNNKEL (reference sequence). Trimming left V 7 bases short and J 2 bases short, with 14 bases between. The CDR3 covers 14 residues. The CDR3 DNA sequence: TGTGCCAGCACCGACTGGGTGAAAAACACTGAAGCTTTCTTT. This codes for CASTDWVKNTEAFF.

The rearrangement joins TRBV9 to TRBJ1-2, with 7 bases aligning to TRBD1. In germline, CDR1 is SGDLS, CDR2 YYNGEE. The CDR3 has 16 amino acids. V trimming: 2 bases; J trimming: 2 bases; junction bases outside the gene matches: 9. Here the CDR3 reads CASSVERWDSNYGYTF. The CDR3, as DNA: TGTGCCAGCAGCGTCGAACGTTGGGACAGCAACTATGGCTACACCTTC.

The rearrangement links TRBV7-9 to TRBJ1-2; D is unresolved. Trimming removed 2 bases from V and 13 bases from J, with 17 bases in between. Germline V gives CDR1 SEHNR, CDR2 FQNEAQ (reference sequence). This CDR3 has 13 residues. DNA of the CDR3: TGTGCCAGCAGCTTACCCGAGAGCGCCCGGGGCACCTTC. Its translation is CASSLPESARGTF.

This clonotype was detected ten times or more. The rearrangement links TRBV12-3 or TRBV12-4 to TRBJ2-1, with D possibly being TRBD2 (5 bases). Trimming shortened V by 6 bases and J by 4 bases, and 10 bases separated the two germline ends. The CDR3 sequence is 13 residues long. The CDR3 loop is CASSSSGYNEQFF. In DNA form, the CDR3 reads TGTGCCAGCAGCTCCTCGGGATACAATGAGCAGTTCTTC.

The chain carries TRBV6-1 and TRBJ2-1; D uncertain. Between the trimmed V and J ends, which lost 4 bases and 7 bases, there was a span of 8 bases. Germline V gene data show CDR1 as MNHNS and CDR2 as SASEGT. The CDR3 has 12 residues. Written as DNA, the CDR3 is TGTGCCAGCAGTGGGGTTCTGAATGAGCAGTTCTTC. This translates into CASSGVLNEQFF.

This clonotype was recorded at least ten times. The CDR3, as DNA: TGTGCCAGCTCACCGCAGGGAGGCAGCAATCAGCCCCAGCATTTT. Its protein is CASSPQGGSNQPQHF. This sequence joins TRBV18 and TRBJ1-5; TRBD1 is a possible D gene (5 bases). CDR1 KGHSH and CDR2 LQKENI come from the germline V gene. V dropped 3 bases and J dropped 1 base, with 10 bases sitting between them. The CDR3 runs 15 residues.

This clonotype has just a few counts. V gene TRBV10-3 combines with J gene TRBJ2-5; 7 nucleotides line up with TRBD1. V trimming: 8 bases; J trimming: 5 bases; junction bases outside the gene matches: 11. This CDR3 has 14 amino acids. Looked up from germline, CDR1 is ENHRY and CDR2 is SYGVKD. The CDR3 sequence: CAISGTAGWETQYF. In DNA, the CDR3 is TGTGCCATCTCCGGGACAGCTGGGTGGGAGACCCAGTACTTC.

The J gene is TRBJ2-7, the V gene TRBV27; 8 bases agree with TRBD2. The CDR3 totals 17 residues. Germline V CDR1 and CDR2: MNHEY, SMNVEV (reference sequence). V trimming: 2 bases; J trimming: 1 base; junction bases outside the gene matches: 10. In DNA, the CDR3 is TGTGCCAGCAGTTTACATTCCCCCAGCGGGGGTTCCTACGAGCAGTACTTC. It encodes CASSLHSPSGGSYEQYF.

This clonotype was counted between two and nine times. The genes are TRBV7-6 and TRBJ1-2, with TRBD1 matching over 8 bases. Germline CDR1 reads SGHVS; CDR2 reads FNYEAQ. The CDR3 spans 15 residues. V gave up 3 bases and J gave up 3 bases; unmatched junction bases: 6. This CDR3 is CASSFTTGVDYGYTF. The DNA for the CDR3 is TGTGCCAGCAGCTTCACGACAGGGGTTGACTATGGCTACACCTTC.

This clonotype was counted many times. The J gene is TRBJ2-7, the V gene TRBV7-9, with a tentative D call TRBD2 (6 bases). Between the trimmed V and J ends, which lost 5 bases and 2 bases, there was a span of 19 bases. CDR1 SEHNR and CDR2 FQNEAQ come from the germline V gene (reference sequence). CDR3 size: 16 residues. The CDR3 reads CASSVTSGLLTYEQYF. CDR3 DNA sequence: TGTGCCAGCAGCGTCACTTCGGGACTCCTAACCTACGAGCAGTACTTC. The full variable domain, rest sourced from reference TRBV7-9 and TRBJ2-7, is DTGVSQNPRHKITKRGQNVTFRCDPISEHNRLYWYRQTLGQGPEFLTYFQNEAQLEKSRLLSDRFSAERPKGSFSTLEIQRTEQGDSAMYLCASSVTSGLLTYEQYFGPGTRLTVT.

The V gene is TRBV2, the J gene TRBJ2-1, with a tentative D call TRBD1 (5 bases). This CDR3 is built from 15 residues. The V gene lost 7 bases and the J gene lost 5 bases, with 18 bases spanning the gap. Germline values: CDR1 SNHLY, CDR2 FYNNEI. The chain's CDR3 is CASTVLGRENNEQFF. For the CDR3, the DNA is TGTGCCAGCACGGTTTTGGGCAGGGAAAACAATGAGCAGTTCTTC.

About this clonotype itself: No DNA is shown, since the ends of the CDR3 on it are uncertain; the CDR3 is the one TCRdb lists. This chain connects TRBV7-9 to TRBJ2-2; the table assigns TRBD1, which was not confirmed against the DNA. From its first to its last residue, the CDR3 has 15 amino acids. Germline assignment: CDR1 SEHNR and CDR2 FQNEAQ (reference sequence). The CDR3 reads CASMGDRGRPGSCFF.

The chain uses TRBV9 and TRBJ1-3; 8 bases map to TRBD1. The length of the CDR3 is 16 residues. Germline assignment: CDR1 SGDLS and CDR2 YYNGEE. Trimming took 0 bases from V and 3 from J; bases not matched to a gene: 5. The CDR3: CASSVDGTGDGNTIYF. In nucleotides, the CDR3 is TGTGCCAGCAGCGTAGACGGGACAGGAGATGGAAACACCATATATTTT.

This clonotype has more than one count but fewer than ten. The chain joins TRBV20-1 to TRBJ1-2; the match to TRBD1 covers 10 bases. With V trimmed by 0 bases and J by 8 bases, 9 bases remained unmatched. The CDR3 runs to 15 residues. CDR1 and CDR2 (germline): DFQATT, SNEGSKA (reference sequence). The CDR3, as DNA: TGCAGTGCTAGAGATAGGGGACAGGGGACGGGCGGCTACACCTTC. As protein: CSARDRGQGTGGYTF.

The chain combines TRBV6-5 with TRBJ2-5; 9 bases match TRBD2. J lost 8 bases, V lost 4 bases, and 14 bases had no gene match. Germline V lookup: CDR1 MNHEY, CDR2 SVGAGI. The CDR3 sequence is 16 residues long. The CDR3 nucleotides are TGTGCCAGCAGTTCTATAGCGGGAGAGATCCTAGGTACCCAGTACTTC. It codes for CASSSIAGEILGTQYF.